This T cell receptor beta chain came from a study of CD8 T cells in ankylosing spondylitis. V was pared by 6 bases and J by 4 bases, with 18 bases between. Germline V gene data show CDR1 as SQVTM and CDR2 as ANQGSEA. This CDR3 contains 14 residues. On this clonotype itself: Its antigen is undetermined.

Notes on the study in general: Clones tied to disease were said to be significantly enriched in matched ankylosing spondylitis synovial fluid. Disease-associated clones were CD8+ and fairly uncommon in peripheral blood. Certain motif variants had earlier appeared in reactive arthritis synovial fluid and blood. There was a TCR beta motif, made of 7 or 8 highly homologous variants, that appeared characteristic of ankylosing spondylitis blood.

Construction of TCR beta libraries was performed using quantitative 5'-RACE with molecular barcodes. From the 5' RACE reads, TCRdb called clonotypes with MiXCR, one entry per CDR3 protein. The table has roughly 670,000 distinct CDR3 sequences, under 20% seen once. The chain joins TRBV29-1 to TRBJ1-1; D is possibly TRBD1 (6 bases). This clonotype was sampled from a male donor with ankylosing spondylitis. The sequencing input was blood, either unsorted or a sorted T cell fraction (not recorded which). The CDR3 DNA follows: TGCAGCGTCAAAAGGGGGGGGCTGGGCACTGAAGCTTTCTTT. The encoded protein is CSVKRGGLGTEAFF. The whole variable domain, filled in from reference TRBV29-1 and TRBJ1-1, reads SAVISQKPSRDICQRGTSLTIQCQVDSQVTMMFWYRQQPGQSLTLIATANQGSEATYESGFVIDKFPISRPNLTFSTLTVSNMSPEDSSIYLCSVKRGGLGTEAFFGQGTRLTVV.